This entry lists 8 T cell receptor beta chains sequenced from one sample in a study of blood T cell repertoires in COVID-19 (dated by TCRdb to 2018 to 2020). Preparation of the library involved the immunoSEQ multiplex PCR assay. TCRdb took this table from immuneACCESS and kept in-frame rearrangements with V and J called. Such tables lack part of the clones; where checked against another copy, unresolved V genes explain under half of the gap, and the rest is unexplained. The sample profile shows about 280,000 clones; around four fifths of them were found once. Of the sample, approximately 10% is held by the ten largest clones. Input material: peripheral blood. These receptors all come from a woman in her forties or fifties who had recovered from COVID-19.

This clone was recorded once. J is TRBJ2-1 and V is TRBV19, with 12 bases aligning to TRBD2. CDR3 length equals 18 residues. Trimming took 3 bases from V and 9 from J; bases not matched to a gene: 15. The V gene's germline CDR1 is LNHDA and CDR2 SQIVND (reference sequence). As DNA, the CDR3 is TGTGCCAGTAGTATCCTAGCGGGAGGGCCGAGTCAGTCGGTTGAGCAGTTCTTC. Protein product: CASSILAGGPSQSVEQFF.

The V gene is TRBV3-1 (or the pseudogene TRBV3-2), the J gene TRBJ1-5; no clear D. The germline V gene encodes CDR1 LGHDT and CDR2 YNNKEL (reference sequence). The CDR3 totals 17 residues. Between the trimmed V and J ends, which lost 1 base and 3 bases, there was a span of 16 bases. CDR3 sequence (DNA): TGTGCCAGCAGCCAAGGTCGTATCAGTTCCATCAATCAGCCCCAGCATTTT. Amino acids: CASSQGRISSINQPQHF.

The V and J genes are TRBV4-1 and TRBJ2-1; unclear D gene. Germline V gives CDR1 MGHRA, CDR2 YSYEKL. This CDR3 spans 17 amino acids. Trimming took 0 bases from V and 0 from J, leaving 12 bases between them. The DNA of the CDR3 is TGCGCCAGCAGCCAAGATCCTCCAATGAGCTCCTACAATGAGCAGTTCTTC. Translating gives CASSQDPPMSSYNEQFF.

V usage is TRBV27 and J usage is TRBJ2-2, with 7 bases matching TRBD2. CDR3 size: 18 residues. Trimming at V came to 0 bases and at J to 3 bases, leaving 10 bases not matched to a gene. The germline V gene has CDR1 MNHEY and CDR2 SMNVEV (reference sequence). The CDR3 region has the DNA TGTGCCAGCAGTTTATCGATAGCTTGGGGAGGGGACACCGGGGAGCTGTTTTTT. It specifies CASSLSIAWGGDTGELFF.

This chain connects TRBV20-1 to TRBJ2-7, with TRBD1 as a possible D gene (5 bases). The CDR3 totals 11 residues. V lost 0 bases and J 7 bases, leaving 7 bases between the germline ends. Germline lookup yields CDR1 DFQATT and CDR2 SNEGSKA (reference sequence). This CDR3 is CSAREGREQYF. CDR3 sequence (DNA): TGCAGTGCTAGAGAGGGGCGAGAGCAGTACTTC.

This clone was detected only a few times. The J gene is TRBJ2-7, the V gene TRBV27, with D tentatively TRBD1 (6 bases). Trimming took 3 bases from V and 3 from J, leaving 15 bases between them. Germline V gene sequence: CDR1 MNHEY, CDR2 SMNVEV (reference sequence). The CDR3 contains 15 residues. The CDR3 DNA follows: TGTGCCAGCAGTTTCAAATCCGACAGGAACTACGAGCAGTACTTC. Encoded protein: CASSFKSDRNYEQYF.

The chain links TRBV30 to TRBJ1-1, with no clear D. The CDR3 has 16 amino acids. V lost 4 bases and J lost 0, with 18 bases in between. Germline CDR1 is GTSNPN and CDR2 is SVGIG (reference sequence). CDR3 loop: CAWNNGVGRMNTEAFF. The DNA of the CDR3 is TGTGCCTGGAATAACGGGGTAGGGAGGATGAACACTGAAGCTTTCTTT. Variable domain in full (rest from reference TRBV30 and TRBJ1-1): SQTIHQWPATLVQPVGSPLSLECTVEGTSNPNLYWYRQAAGRGLQLLFYSVGIGQISSEVPQNLSASRPQDRQFILSSKKLLLSDSGFYLCAWNNGVGRMNTEAFFGQGTRLTVV.

The chain employs TRBV6-5 and TRBJ2-7, with 7 bases identical to TRBD2. After removal of 0 bases from V and 6 bases from J, the junction contained 8 bases not matched to a gene. The CDR3 is 15 residues long. From germline, CDR1 is MNHEY and CDR2 SVGAGI. CDR3 nucleotides: TGTGCCAGCAGTTACTCGGGGTCTGGGGGGGGCGAGCAGTACTTC. Translating it yields CASSYSGSGGGEQYF.